Sequencing of this TCR beta chain was carried out in a study of OX40 agonist ivuxolimab in advanced cancers. Findings of the study overall: Averaging showed that CD8+ T cells had more expanded clones than CD4+ did.

This clone has only a few counts. What it recognizes is unknown. Measured with immunoSEQ multiplex PCR; TCRdb has only the in-frame clones, and not every one. The sample shows more than 12,000 clones, 65% to 75% of them seen only once. Germline V lookup: CDR1 MNHEY, CDR2 SMNVEV (reference sequence). The ends were cut back, 5 bases at V and 12 bases at J, with 26 bases in the middle. The CDR3 has 17 amino acids. Any history of autoimmune disease or systemic immunosuppression disqualified patients. The sample consisted of CD4+ or CD8+ T cells sorted from blood, taken in a trial of the OX40 agonist ivuxolimab. The clonotype was recovered from an adult with an advanced solid tumor such as melanoma, head and neck, liver or kidney cancer. The chain employs TRBV27 and TRBJ1-6; D is undetermined. This CDR3 reads CASSRLEASPGKVPLHF. The CDR3 nucleotides read TGTGCCAGCAGTCGCCTAGAAGCGTCACCCGGAAAGGTACCCCTCCACTTT.